The 10 T cell receptor beta chains in this list originate from one sample, sequenced in a study of blood T cell repertoires in COVID-19. Repertoires were generated with immunoSEQ multiplex PCR, while TCRdb's copy carries only in-frame clones and drops some. The sample has approximately 200,000 clones; about 86% are singletons. Sequenced input: peripheral blood. The origin of the receptors is a man between 18 and 29 years old with active or convalescent COVID-19.

This clone was seen only a few times. Written as DNA, the CDR3 is TGTGCCAGCAGCCAAGAGCAGTTCACAGATACGCAGTATTTT. Translating it yields CASSQEQFTDTQYF. This chain joins TRBV3-1 (or the pseudogene TRBV3-2) and TRBJ2-3; D gene unclear. Germline lookup yields CDR1 LGHDT and CDR2 YNNKEL (reference sequence). Trimming stripped 0 bases from V and 2 bases from J, with 6 bases between. The CDR3 has 14 residues.

The chain has TRBV28 and TRBJ1-2, with TRBD1 identical over 9 bases. The CDR3 runs to 15 residues. V shed 5 bases, J shed 4 bases, and the junction held 8 bases outside the gene matches. Germline CDR1 and CDR2: MDHEN and SYDVKM. CDR3 DNA: TGTGCCAGCAGTCCCGGGACAGGGCAGATCTATGGCTACACCTTC. Its translation: CASSPGTGQIYGYTF.

V gene TRBV5-4 combines with J gene TRBJ1-3; D call uncertain. The germline gives CDR1 SGHNT, CDR2 YYREEE (reference sequence). V lost 1 base and J lost 0, with 11 bases in between. The CDR3 runs to 16 residues. The CDR3 sequence is CASSLRGRSSGNTIYF. The CDR3 nucleotides are TGTGCCAGCAGCTTGCGGGGTCGGAGCTCTGGAAACACCATATATTTT.

The count of this clone is one. The chain is built from TRBV14 and TRBJ2-1, with D perhaps TRBD1 (5 bases). Germline CDR1 SGHDN, CDR2 FVKESK. This CDR3 spans 18 amino acids. Deletions cut 0 bases from V and 5 bases from J, with 20 bases between. CDR3 protein: CASSQDWSDSPFNNEQFF. CDR3 nucleotides: TGTGCCAGCAGCCAAGATTGGTCTGACAGTCCCTTCAACAATGAGCAGTTCTTC.

The gene calls are TRBV7-2 and TRBJ1-3; D not resolved. The CDR3 has 16 amino acids. V lost 1 base, J lost 0 bases, and 10 bases lay in between. Germline V lookup: CDR1 SGHTA, CDR2 FQGNSA. The DNA for the CDR3 is TGTGCCAGCAGCTTAGTCGCCGTGAGCTCTGGAAACACCATATATTTT. This encodes CASSLVAVSSGNTIYF.

The V and J genes are TRBV2 and TRBJ1-1; perhaps TRBD1 as D (6 bases). The CDR3 sequence is 14 residues long. The ends were cut back, 8 bases at V and 1 base at J, with 14 bases in the middle. From germline, CDR1 is SNHLY and CDR2 FYNNEI. The CDR3 reads CASGQGQRNTEAFF. CDR3 DNA sequence: TGTGCCAGCGGTCAGGGACAAAGGAACACTGAAGCTTTCTTT. Full variable domain (rest looked up from reference TRBV2 and TRBJ1-1): EPEVTQTPSHQVTQMGQEVILRCVPISNHLYFYWYRQILGQKVEFLVSFYNNEISEKSEIFDDQFSVERPDGSNFTLKIRSTKLEDSAMYFCASGQGQRNTEAFFGQGTRLTVV.

CDR3 amino acids: CASSPGGARANYGYTF. CDR3 DNA sequence: TGTGCCAGCAGCCCTGGAGGGGCGAGGGCTAACTATGGCTACACCTTC. J is TRBJ1-2 and V is TRBV27, with a possible D match to TRBD1 (5 bases). Looked up from germline, CDR1 is MNHEY and CDR2 is SMNVEV (reference sequence). CDR3 length: 16 residues. With 6 bases removed from V and 0 bases from J, the gap between germline ends came to 17 bases.

The V call is TRBV29-1, the J call TRBJ2-2; D is perhaps TRBD2 (6 bases). V was pared by 7 bases and J by 8 bases, with 20 bases between. This CDR3 is built from 14 residues. Germline V gives CDR1 SQVTM, CDR2 ANQGSEA. CDR3 protein: CSGGPRPGTGELFF. CDR3 in DNA: TGCAGCGGGGGCCCTAGACCCGGGACTGGGGAGCTGTTTTTT.

J is TRBJ1-4 and V is TRBV4-1, with D uncertain. The ends were cut back, 2 bases at V and 3 bases at J, with 10 bases in the middle. CDR3 length: 15 residues. In germline, CDR1 is MGHRA, CDR2 YSYEKL. CDR3 in amino acids: CASSQIKQSNEKLFF. DNA of the CDR3: TGCGCCAGCAGCCAAATTAAACAATCTAATGAAAAACTGTTTTTT.

This chain connects TRBV3-1 (or the pseudogene TRBV3-2) to TRBJ2-5; 12 bases map to TRBD2. The CDR3 is 15 residues long. Germline trimming cut 4 bases from V and 2 bases from J; bases unmatched to any gene: 2. CDR1 LGHDT and CDR2 YNNKEL come from the germline V gene (reference sequence). The CDR3 loop reads CASSRTSGVQETQYF. The CDR3 DNA reads as TGTGCCAGCAGCCGGACTAGCGGGGTTCAAGAGACCCAGTACTTC.